This is a list of T cell receptor beta chains from one sample in a study of blood T cell repertoires in COVID-19. Using immunoSEQ multiplex PCR, the repertoire was profiled, and TCRdb retains in-frame clones only, with some absent. Here the sample spans a few hundred thousand clones, roughly 90% being singletons. Sequencing was performed on peripheral blood. Receptors were obtained from a woman aged 25 to 39 with COVID-19, enrolled during active disease. CDR3s include the opening cysteine and the closing phenylalanine or tryptophan. The order of the fields is clone size, J gene, CDR3 length, V gene, D gene, CDR3 protein. The D gene is left open where the match is weak. Size tells how often a clone was seen (once, few, many) or the class of an expanded clone, and some rows leave it out.

>NA|TRBJ1-6|15|TRBV6-5|NA
CASSYSAGVVSPLHF
>NA|TRBJ1-5|16|TRBV6-1|NA
CASSEQVGYSNQPQHF
>NA|TRBJ1-4|16|TRBV19|TRBD1
CASSTSGGAERVKLFF
>NA|TRBJ2-1|15|TRBV6-4|TRBD2
CASSDSAGVYNEQFF
>NA|TRBJ1-1|13|TRBV29-1|NA
CSARLALNTEAFF
>NA|TRBJ1-2|14|TRBV25-1|NA
CASSESDSNYGYTF
>few|TRBJ1-6|14|TRBV9|TRBD1
CASSEGQANSPLHF
>NA|TRBJ2-5|14|TRBV5-1|TRBD2
CASSDSGLAKTQYF
>once|TRBJ2-7|15|TRBV18|NA
CASSRPPTGSYEQYF
>NA|TRBJ2-7|13|TRBV5-1|NA
CASSLEQTYEQYF
>NA|TRBJ2-5|14|TRBV2|TRBD1
CASSGFRDSETQYF
>NA|TRBJ2-1|16|TRBV7-2|TRBD1
CASSLVGTGVIHEQFF
>NA|TRBJ1-2|14|TRBV29-1|NA
CSVPGQIENYGYTF
>few|TRBJ2-7|13|TRBV4-3|NA
CASSQEWRYEQYF
>NA|TRBJ1-1|18|TRBV5-3|TRBD1
CARSLALSARQGTTEAFF
>NA|TRBJ1-4|14|TRBV23-1|NA
CASSPGVTNEKLFF
>NA|TRBJ1-1|14|TRBV5-6|TRBD1
CASSWGQTNTEAFF
>once|TRBJ2-2|16|TRBV25-1|TRBD2
CASSEYAGGITGELFF
>NA|TRBJ2-2|20|TRBV6-2/TRBV6-3|NA
CASSPQSRVLGLANTGELFF
>NA|TRBJ2-3|16|TRBV7-9|NA
CASSPHPRVGTDTQYF
>NA|TRBJ1-1|14|TRBV29-1|NA
CSVVPTELNTEAFF
>NA|TRBJ2-3|14|TRBV7-2|TRBD1
CASSPRTGTDTQYF
>NA|TRBJ1-2|16|TRBV7-9|TRBD1
CASSYRQGVSLYGYTF
>NA|TRBJ1-5|16|TRBV12-5|NA
CASGLVWSGGNQPQHF
>once|TRBJ2-7|13|TRBV19|TRBD1
CATRETGAYEQYF
>NA|TRBJ2-1|14|TRBV19|NA
CASSVGVLYNEQFF
>once|TRBJ2-3|16|TRBV19|TRBD1
CASKDRATTSTDTQYF
>NA|TRBJ1-5|14|TRBV10-3|NA
CATEEPGGGQPQHF
>NA|TRBJ1-2|14|TRBV6-2/TRBV6-3|TRBD1
CASSRGQGSYGYTF
>many|TRBJ2-5|15|TRBV5-1|NA
CASSLGAQPQETQYF
>NA|TRBJ1-2|15|TRBV6-6|NA
CASTSTSGGGGGYTF
>NA|TRBJ1-6|18|TRBV28|NA
CASTDTAPFGNGNSPLHF
>NA|TRBJ1-1|14|TRBV28|TRBD1
CASSRHDRDTEAFF
>NA|TRBJ2-5|15|TRBV9|TRBD1
CASSVVGQGGETQYF
>NA|TRBJ1-4|16|TRBV3-1/TRBV3-2|TRBD1
CASSQEVDRGNEKLFF
>once|TRBJ1-2|14|TRBV3-1/TRBV3-2|TRBD1
CASSRGTGTDGYTF
>NA|TRBJ1-3|14|TRBV10-3|NA
CAISAVGVGNTIYF
>many|TRBJ2-5|15|TRBV7-9|TRBD2
CASSPSSGAQETQYF
>few|TRBJ1-5|14|TRBV19|NA
CASIGRGSNQPQHF
>NA|TRBJ1-1|21|TRBV28|NA
CASSLSPYPSVIQGMNTEAFF
>NA|TRBJ1-2|16|TRBV5-5|NA
CASSPWSRNGNYGYTF